This entry lists 17 T cell receptor beta chains sequenced from one sample in a study of T cells after posttransplantation cyclophosphamide. A marrow graft followed busulfan-fludarabine conditioning, with cyclophosphamide on days +3 and +4. Produced via immunoSEQ multiplex PCR; TCRdb's table is partial and in-frame only. The table includes under 1,500 clones, about four fifths detected once. Sample: PBMCs, taken 220 to 250 days after allogeneic stem cell transplant with posttransplant cyclophosphamide. The origin of the receptors is a female patient between 60 and 69 years old who received an allogeneic stem cell transplant from an unrelated donor, was CMV-positive, and had acute GVHD only. The graft donor may have given rise to some T cells.

This chain uses TRBV18 with TRBJ2-2; D is ambiguous. Trimming took 3 bases from V and 5 from J, leaving 4 bases between them. CDR1 and CDR2 (germline): KGHSH, LQKENI. The CDR3 has 12 residues. CDR3 in amino acids: CASSPRTGELFF. The CDR3 DNA sequence: TGTGCCAGCTCACCGAGGACCGGGGAGCTGTTTTTT. Together with reference TRBV18 and TRBJ2-2, the CDR3 gives the full variable domain: NAGVMQNPRHLVRRRGQEARLRCSPMKGHSHVYWYRQLPEEGLKFMVYLQKENIIDESGMPKERFSAEFPKEGPSILRIQQVVRGDSAAYFCASSPRTGELFFGEGSRLTVL.

The chain recombines TRBV11-2 with TRBJ2-1; D call uncertain. The CDR3 totals 14 residues. Between the trimmed V and J ends, which lost 10 bases and 5 bases, there was a span of 18 bases. Looked up from germline, CDR1 is SGHAT and CDR2 is FQNNGV. The CDR3 sequence is CATRDMLTDNEQFF. In nucleotides, the CDR3 is TGTGCCACCAGAGACATGCTAACCGACAATGAGCAGTTCTTC.

The V and J genes are TRBV28 and TRBJ1-3, with a possible D match to TRBD1 (5 bases). This CDR3 is 17 amino acids long. Germline values: CDR1 MDHEN, CDR2 SYDVKM. Trimming stripped 5 bases from V and 0 bases from J, with 17 bases between. The CDR3 spells CASSQRQYPISGNTIYF. The CDR3 DNA reads TGTGCCAGCAGTCAGCGACAGTATCCTATCTCTGGAAACACCATATATTTT.

The chain combines TRBV30 with TRBJ2-7, with D tentatively TRBD1 (5 bases). V was pared by 1 base and J by 2 bases, with 9 bases between. CDR1 is GTSNPN, CDR2 SVGIG, per germline (reference sequence). This CDR3 region has 13 residues. In DNA, the CDR3 is TGTGCCTGGAGTGAGGACATAACCTACGAGCAGTACTTC. Its translation: CAWSEDITYEQYF. The variable domain in full, with the rest retrieved from reference TRBV30 and TRBJ2-7, is SQTIHQWPATLVQPVGSPLSLECTVEGTSNPNLYWYRQAAGRGLQLLFYSVGIGQISSEVPQNLSASRPQDRQFILSSKKLLLSDSGFYLCAWSEDITYEQYFGPGTRLTVT.

The chain uses TRBV5-6 and TRBJ1-1; a possible D gene is TRBD1 (5 bases). Germline values: CDR1 SGHDT, CDR2 YYEEEE. Trimming pared 0 bases from V and 6 bases from J, leaving 12 bases between. This CDR3 spans 14 amino acids. The CDR3: CASSLVWRGAEAFF. The CDR3 DNA is TGTGCCAGCAGCTTGGTGTGGAGGGGTGCTGAAGCTTTCTTT.

The chain carries TRBV7-8 and TRBJ1-2; perhaps TRBD1 as D (5 bases). Germline V CDR1 and CDR2: SGHVS, FQNEAQ. The CDR3 has 16 residues. V was pared by 1 base and J by 8 bases, with 20 bases between. The CDR3 DNA reads as TGTGCCAGCAGCTTAGTGCGGGGAGGGGCGAGAGAGGGCTACACCTTC. It translates to CASSLVRGGAREGYTF.

This chain uses TRBV19 with TRBJ2-5; 10 positions match TRBD2. In germline, CDR1 is LNHDA, CDR2 SQIVND (reference sequence). The CDR3 contains 16 residues. Losses at the gene ends were 5 bases for V and 5 bases for J; bases not matched to a gene: 11. As DNA, the CDR3 is TGTGCCAGTAGTCAACTTGGGGCAGCGGGAGGGGAGACCCAGTACTTC. It yields the protein CASSQLGAAGGETQYF.

The rearrangement links TRBV30 to TRBJ1-4; a possible D gene is TRBD1 (5 bases). Germline V gene sequence: CDR1 GTSNPN, CDR2 SVGIG (reference sequence). The CDR3 is 15 residues long. The V and J ends lost 6 bases and 5 bases respectively, with 19 bases between them. DNA for the CDR3: TGTGCCTGCACGAACAGGTTCCAGGAGAATGAAAAACTGTTTTTT. Translated, it gives CACTNRFQENEKLFF. Full variable domain (missing parts from reference TRBV30 and TRBJ1-4): SQTIHQWPATLVQPVGSPLSLECTVEGTSNPNLYWYRQAAGRGLQLLFYSVGIGQISSEVPQNLSASRPQDRQFILSSKKLLLSDSGFYLCACTNRFQENEKLFFGSGTQLSVL.

The chain links TRBV18 to TRBJ1-6, with TRBD1 matching over 7 bases. The CDR3 is 16 amino acids. Per the germline V gene, CDR1 is KGHSH and CDR2 is LQKENI. Trimming cost V 1 base and J 8 bases; bases outside gene matches: 8. The CDR3 DNA follows: TGTGCCAGCTCACCACAGGGGGCGATCGGGGATTCACCCCTCCACTTT. Its translation: CASSPQGAIGDSPLHF.

The chain has TRBV2 and TRBJ2-5; 7 bases fit TRBD1. CDR3 length equals 14 residues. Germline-derived CDR1 and CDR2 are SNHLY and FYNNEI. V was pared by 6 bases and J by 4 bases, with 8 bases of the junction left unmatched. The DNA for the CDR3 is TGTGCCAGCAGCCCGACAGGGTTGTCAGAGACCCAGTACTTC. Translated: CASSPTGLSETQYF.

The chain recombines TRBV27 with TRBJ2-2; no firm D call. The CDR3 is made up of 13 amino acids. The germline V gene encodes CDR1 MNHEY and CDR2 SMNVEV (reference sequence). V was cut by 4 bases and J by 2 bases, with 5 bases left in between. The CDR3 DNA sequence: TGTGCCAGCAGTTCAACAAACACCGGGGAGCTGTTTTTT. Protein product: CASSSTNTGELFF.

This clone was seen just once. The J gene is TRBJ2-4, the V gene TRBV7-2; 10 positions agree with TRBD2. CDR3 length: 17 amino acids. Trimming cost V 2 bases and J 0 bases; bases outside gene matches: 4. Looked up from germline, CDR1 is SGHTA and CDR2 is FQGNSA. The CDR3 DNA follows: TGTGCCAGCAGCTTACTAGCGGGGGCTCTAGCCAAAAACATTCAGTACTTC. This encodes CASSLLAGALAKNIQYF.

This clone came up a few times. The genes are TRBV27 and TRBJ1-5; D perhaps matches TRBD1 (5 bases). With 3 bases removed from V and 8 bases from J, the gap between germline ends came to 11 bases. The germline gives CDR1 MNHEY, CDR2 SMNVEV (reference sequence). The CDR3 length is 13 residues. The CDR3 protein is CASSLGGREPQHF. The CDR3 DNA sequence: TGTGCCAGCAGTTTGGGGGGGAGGGAGCCCCAGCATTTT.

The chain carries TRBV15 and TRBJ1-2, with TRBD1 matching over 7 bases. J was trimmed by 7 bases and V by 3 bases; bases with no gene match: 11. Germline V gene lookup returns CDR1 LNHNV and CDR2 YYDKDF (reference sequence). The CDR3 is made up of 15 amino acids. CDR3 sequence (DNA): TGTGCCACCAGCAGTGGGGACAGACCTCCGGCTGGCTACACCTTC. This sequence encodes CATSSGDRPPAGYTF.

V and J are TRBV5-4 and TRBJ2-7; D is perhaps TRBD2 (6 bases). The CDR3 has 14 residues. CDR1 and CDR2 from the germline V gene are SGHNT and YYREEE (reference sequence). V was clipped by 3 bases and J by 0 bases, with 10 bases between them. The CDR3 region is CASSSSESSYEQYF. In nucleotides, the CDR3 is TGTGCCAGCAGCTCTAGCGAGAGCTCCTACGAGCAGTACTTC.

The V call is TRBV28, the J call TRBJ2-5; 11 positions match TRBD1. CDR3 length: 16 amino acids. V was clipped by 4 bases and J by 1 base; unmatched bases: 5. CDR1 is MDHEN and CDR2 is SYDVKM in the germline V gene. The CDR3 protein is CASSSSGTGGQETQYF. The CDR3 nucleotides read TGTGCCAGCAGTTCCTCCGGGACAGGGGGCCAAGAGACCCAGTACTTC.

This chain uses TRBV5-1 with TRBJ1-1; tentative D call: TRBD1 (5 bases). The CDR3 is 12 amino acids. Trimming pared 4 bases from V and 10 bases from J, leaving 14 bases between. Germline CDR1 SGHRS, CDR2 YFSETQ. The CDR3 DNA follows: TGCGCCAGCAGCCCGCAGGGTTTAGGAGCTTTCTTT. It specifies CASSPQGLGAFF.